This T cell receptor (beta chain) emerged from a study of T cells in Graves' hyperthyroidism and ophthalmopathy. Study results and limitations: A 13 V-J model separated ophthalmopathy from stable hyperthyroidism.

As to this clonotype: The antigen is not known.

Patients aged 18 to 65 with hyperthyroidism were newly diagnosed, with duration under 2 months. Authors of the study amplified TCR beta CDR3 regions from RNA transcripts. Initially, a first-round RT-PCR of the TCR CDR3 employed the HTBI primer set. MiXCR, run by TCRdb on the multiplex PCR reads, gives a single entry per CDR3 protein. This sample has 350,000 to 450,000 distinct CDR3 sequences, with approximately 15% found just once. Trimming stripped 6 bases from V and 1 base from J, with 13 bases between. Germline assignment: CDR1 SGHRS and CDR2 YFSETQ. CDR3 length equals 14 residues. The sequence was collected from a woman in her sixties with Graves' hyperthyroidism. J is TRBJ1-1 and V is TRBV5-1; D may be TRBD1 (6 bases). Source material: blood. For the CDR3, the DNA is TGCGCCAGCAAGCGGAACAGGGAGAACACTGAAGCTTTCTTT. It is translated as CASKRNRENTEAFF.